This is a list of T cell receptor beta chains from one sample in a study of cytotoxic CD8 clonotypes in ibrutinib-treated CLL. Libraries were prepared by immunoSEQ multiplex PCR; TCRdb keeps only in-frame clonotypes and omits some of them. Here the sample spans approximately 140,000 clones, 70% to 80% being singletons. The sequenced sample was PBMCs, obtained after 12 months of ibrutinib treatment. These receptor sequences come from a human donor with chronic lymphocytic leukemia. Both conserved end residues are part of each CDR3. Each record gives: V gene, clone size, D gene, J gene, CDR3 DNA, CDR3 protein. D genes are given only for firm matches. Rows give clone size only sometimes, using once, few, many, or a class for an expanded clone.

v_call: TRBV10-3; clone_size: .; d_call: TRBD1; j_call: TRBJ2-5; cdr3_nt: TGTGCCATCAAATTCGGACAGGGGGCTCAAGAGACCCAGTACTTC; cdr3_aa: CAIKFGQGAQETQYF
v_call: TRBV5-1; clone_size: .; d_call: TRBD1; j_call: TRBJ1-6; cdr3_nt: TGCGCCAGCAGCGTACAGGGGGAGCAAAATTCACCCCTCCACTTT; cdr3_aa: CASSVQGEQNSPLHF
v_call: TRBV27; clone_size: .; d_call: TRBD2; j_call: TRBJ2-3; cdr3_nt: TGTGCCAGCAGTCCCCTAGCGGGATCCCGGCTGACGCAGTATTTT; cdr3_aa: CASSPLAGSRLTQYF
v_call: TRBV27; clone_size: .; d_call: .; j_call: TRBJ1-5; cdr3_nt: TGTGCCAGCAGTTTGGGGTCTTCCCCCCACCAGCCCCAGCATTTT; cdr3_aa: CASSLGSSPHQPQHF
v_call: TRBV19; clone_size: .; d_call: TRBD1; j_call: TRBJ2-7; cdr3_nt: TGTGCCAGCCCCATTTCTTCGACAGGGCTACTTACCTACGAGCAGTACTTC; cdr3_aa: CASPISSTGLLTYEQYF
v_call: TRBV6-5; clone_size: .; d_call: .; j_call: TRBJ2-3; cdr3_nt: TGTGCCAGCAGTCGACAGACTAGTACAGATACGCAGTATTTT; cdr3_aa: CASSRQTSTDTQYF
v_call: TRBV28; clone_size: .; d_call: .; j_call: TRBJ1-1; cdr3_nt: TGTGCCAGCAGAGGGCCGGCGAGGGCTGAAGCTTTCTTT; cdr3_aa: CASRGPARAEAFF
v_call: TRBV18; clone_size: once; d_call: .; j_call: TRBJ1-3; cdr3_nt: TGTGCCAGCTCACCACCGGCCGGAAACACCATATATTTT; cdr3_aa: CASSPPAGNTIYF
v_call: TRBV27; clone_size: .; d_call: TRBD1; j_call: TRBJ1-4; cdr3_nt: TGTGCCAGCAGTCGAAGACAGGGAATACAAGAAAAACTGTTTTTT; cdr3_aa: CASSRRQGIQEKLFF
v_call: TRBV6-5; clone_size: once; d_call: .; j_call: TRBJ2-3; cdr3_nt: TGTGCCAGCAGCCAAGGTATGATGACGCAGTATTTT; cdr3_aa: CASSQGMMTQYF
v_call: TRBV2; clone_size: .; d_call: .; j_call: TRBJ1-1; cdr3_nt: TGTGCCAGCAGAAGAAATGTTGTGATGAACACTGAAGCTTTCTTT; cdr3_aa: CASRRNVVMNTEAFF
v_call: TRBV9; clone_size: .; d_call: TRBD2; j_call: TRBJ2-7; cdr3_nt: TGTGCCAGCAGCGTCAGTTCTAGCGGGAGTACCCACGAGCAGTACTTC; cdr3_aa: CASSVSSSGSTHEQYF
v_call: TRBV27; clone_size: .; d_call: TRBD2; j_call: TRBJ2-7; cdr3_nt: TGTGCCAGCAGGGGGCGGGGGGGCCGCTCCTCCTACGAGCAGTACTTC; cdr3_aa: CASRGRGGRSSYEQYF
v_call: TRBV29-1; clone_size: .; d_call: .; j_call: TRBJ2-3; cdr3_nt: TGCAGCGTTGGGCGGGACACAGATACGCAGTATTTT; cdr3_aa: CSVGRDTDTQYF
v_call: TRBV7-2; clone_size: .; d_call: .; j_call: TRBJ2-5; cdr3_nt: TGTGCCAGCAGCTTAGCGGGAGGAGGAGAGACCCAGTACTTC; cdr3_aa: CASSLAGGGETQYF
v_call: TRBV4-1; clone_size: .; d_call: .; j_call: TRBJ2-7; cdr3_nt: TGCGCCAGCAGCCAAGTCGGGGGGCTTGGGTACGAGCAGTACTTC; cdr3_aa: CASSQVGGLGYEQYF
v_call: TRBV21-1; clone_size: .; d_call: .; j_call: TRBJ1-5; cdr3_nt: TGTGCCAGCATTGCCGGACAGGGGAATCAGCCCCAGCATTTT; cdr3_aa: CASIAGQGNQPQHF
v_call: TRBV18; clone_size: .; d_call: .; j_call: TRBJ1-1; cdr3_nt: TGTGCCAGCTCACCGCGGGGCGATGAAGCTTTCTTT; cdr3_aa: CASSPRGDEAFF
v_call: TRBV6-5; clone_size: .; d_call: .; j_call: TRBJ1-1; cdr3_nt: TGTGCCAGCAGCCAGGAGGGACCAAGTAAAGCTTTCTTT; cdr3_aa: CASSQEGPSKAFF
v_call: TRBV4-2; clone_size: .; d_call: TRBD1; j_call: TRBJ1-2; cdr3_nt: TGTGCCAGCAGCGAAACAAGACAGGGGAACTATGGCTACACCTTC; cdr3_aa: CASSETRQGNYGYTF
v_call: TRBV27; clone_size: once; d_call: .; j_call: TRBJ1-6; cdr3_nt: TGTGCCAGCAGTAAACAGTATAATTCACCCCTCCACTTT; cdr3_aa: CASSKQYNSPLHF
v_call: TRBV27; clone_size: .; d_call: TRBD1; j_call: TRBJ1-2; cdr3_nt: TGTGCCAGCAGTTCCGGGACAGACTATGGCTACACCTTC; cdr3_aa: CASSSGTDYGYTF
v_call: TRBV6-5; clone_size: .; d_call: .; j_call: TRBJ2-5; cdr3_nt: TGTGCCAGCAGTTACTCGGAGGGGAGGGAGACCCAGTACTTC; cdr3_aa: CASSYSEGRETQYF
v_call: TRBV9; clone_size: .; d_call: TRBD1; j_call: TRBJ1-3; cdr3_nt: TGTGCCAGCAGCGTAGCGGGGACAGGGGCCGGAAACACCATATATTTT; cdr3_aa: CASSVAGTGAGNTIYF
v_call: TRBV4-3; clone_size: .; d_call: .; j_call: TRBJ1-1; cdr3_nt: TGCGCCAGCAGCCATGGGGGGAGCACTGAAGCTTTCTTT; cdr3_aa: CASSHGGSTEAFF
v_call: TRBV9; clone_size: .; d_call: .; j_call: TRBJ2-5; cdr3_nt: TGTGCCAGCAGCGCTACTCCGGGAGCACAAGAGACCCAGTACTTC; cdr3_aa: CASSATPGAQETQYF
v_call: TRBV27; clone_size: .; d_call: TRBD2; j_call: TRBJ2-5; cdr3_nt: TGTGCCAGCAGTTTATCGACCCCTTCCTTAGCGGGAGGACGAGAGACCCAGTACTTC; cdr3_aa: CASSLSTPSLAGGRETQYF
v_call: TRBV5-1; clone_size: .; d_call: .; j_call: TRBJ2-2; cdr3_nt: TGCGCCAGCAGCTTAGCAGCGAACACCGGGGAGCTGTTTTTT; cdr3_aa: CASSLAANTGELFF
v_call: TRBV4-2; clone_size: .; d_call: .; j_call: TRBJ1-4; cdr3_nt: TGTGCCAGCAGCCAGGTCGCCGCGGGGCTTGAAAAACTGTTTTTT; cdr3_aa: CASSQVAAGLEKLFF
v_call: TRBV5-4; clone_size: few; d_call: .; j_call: TRBJ2-2; cdr3_nt: TGTGCCAGCAGCTTGTTTTCCGGGGGGCCGAGGAACACCGGGGAGCTGTTTTTT; cdr3_aa: CASSLFSGGPRNTGELFF
v_call: TRBV6-5; clone_size: .; d_call: .; j_call: TRBJ2-5; cdr3_nt: TGTGCCAGCAGTAAGGCGGACGGAGAGACCCAGTACTTC; cdr3_aa: CASSKADGETQYF
v_call: TRBV27; clone_size: .; d_call: TRBD2; j_call: TRBJ2-7; cdr3_nt: TGTGCCAGCAGTTTAGGGACTAGCGGTACCTACGAGCAGTACTTC; cdr3_aa: CASSLGTSGTYEQYF
v_call: TRBV4-2; clone_size: .; d_call: .; j_call: TRBJ2-3; cdr3_nt: TGTGCCAGCAGGCAAATGCCCACAGATACGCAGTATTTT; cdr3_aa: CASRQMPTDTQYF
v_call: TRBV2; clone_size: .; d_call: .; j_call: TRBJ1-2; cdr3_nt: TGTGCCAGCAGTGTAGGGGAGAGGGTCGGTGGCTACACCTTC; cdr3_aa: CASSVGERVGGYTF
v_call: TRBV9; clone_size: few; d_call: TRBD1; j_call: TRBJ1-5; cdr3_nt: TGTGCCAGCAGTGGACAGGGCGGGGATCAGCCCCAGCATTTT; cdr3_aa: CASSGQGGDQPQHF
v_call: TRBV27; clone_size: once; d_call: .; j_call: TRBJ2-7; cdr3_nt: TGTGCCAGCATCCCGGTGAACGGCAGGGGCAGCGACGAGCAGTACTTC; cdr3_aa: CASIPVNGRGSDEQYF
v_call: TRBV4-3; clone_size: .; d_call: .; j_call: TRBJ2-3; cdr3_nt: TGCGCCAGCAGCCAAGATCCTGGGTCTAGCCTAACTAGCACAGATACGCAGTATTTT; cdr3_aa: CASSQDPGSSLTSTDTQYF
v_call: TRBV4-1; clone_size: .; d_call: TRBD1; j_call: TRBJ2-5; cdr3_nt: TGCGCCAGCAGCCAAGCCTCGGGACAGGGGGTAGAGACCCAGTACTTC; cdr3_aa: CASSQASGQGVETQYF
v_call: TRBV28; clone_size: .; d_call: .; j_call: TRBJ2-7; cdr3_nt: TGTGCCAGCAGATATGGACCAGGATACGAGCAGTACTTC; cdr3_aa: CASRYGPGYEQYF
v_call: TRBV9; clone_size: .; d_call: .; j_call: TRBJ1-2; cdr3_nt: TGTGCCAGCAGCGTAGGAGGTGGCTACACCTTC; cdr3_aa: CASSVGGGYTF
v_call: TRBV6-1; clone_size: .; d_call: .; j_call: TRBJ2-2; cdr3_nt: TGTGCCAGCAGTGAAGCCACAGGGAGTTGGCTGTTTTTT; cdr3_aa: CASSEATGSWLFF